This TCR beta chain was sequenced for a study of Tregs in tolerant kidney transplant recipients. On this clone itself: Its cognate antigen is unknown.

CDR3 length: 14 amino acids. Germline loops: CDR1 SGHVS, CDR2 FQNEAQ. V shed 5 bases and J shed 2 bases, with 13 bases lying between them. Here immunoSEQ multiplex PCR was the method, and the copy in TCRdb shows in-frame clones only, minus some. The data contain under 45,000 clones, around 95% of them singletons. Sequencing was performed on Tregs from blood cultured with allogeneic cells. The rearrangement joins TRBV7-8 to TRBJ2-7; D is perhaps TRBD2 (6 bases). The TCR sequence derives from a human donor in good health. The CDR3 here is CASSRRGTTYEQYF. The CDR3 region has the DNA TGTGCCAGCAGCCGGAGGGGTACGACCTACGAGCAGTACTTC.